The 30 T cell receptor beta chains below come from one sample, sequenced in a study of patients and donors after allogeneic stem cell transplantation (TCRdb year 2020). Library preparation used RT-PCR. TCRdb records NextSeq 550 as the sequencer. TCRdb reanalyzed the raw reads on its own, using fastp at Q25 for trimming and MiXCR for clone calling, and kept in-frame beta chains. Rows are unified per CDR3 protein, each entry keeping the most common DNA and genes. The table for this sample lists more than 2,500 distinct CDR3 sequences; 5% to 6.5% of them were counted only once. The ten largest account for over 13% of the sample. Sequencing was done on a sample of blood, either unsorted or a sorted T cell fraction (not recorded which). Source of these receptors: a human donor who was either an allogeneic HSCT recipient or a stem cell or donor lymphocyte infusion donor (not recorded which). It is not recorded whose cells these are; they may come from a transplant donor.

In its sample, this clonotype was seen a few times. The J gene is TRBJ2-1, the V gene TRBV7-2, with a tentative D call TRBD1 (5 bases). Germline assignment: CDR1 SGHTA and CDR2 FQGNSA. V dropped 1 base and J dropped 6 bases, with 10 bases sitting between them. The CDR3 runs to 14 residues. CDR3 nucleotide sequence: TGTGCCAGCAGCTTAGTTTGGCAGGGCAATGAGCAGTTCTTC. Its translation: CASSLVWQGNEQFF.

The table lists this clonotype with a few counts. The rearrangement joins TRBV27 to TRBJ2-5; 8 nucleotides agree with TRBD1. This CDR3 is 14 amino acids long. Trimming cost V 6 bases and J 5 bases; bases outside gene matches: 8. Germline assignment: CDR1 MNHEY and CDR2 SMNVEV (reference sequence). CDR3 bases: TGTGCCAGCAGACGTCAGGGGGCCGTTGAGACCCAGTACTTC. Translating it yields CASRRQGAVETQYF.

This clonotype was seen a few times. The rearrangement joins TRBV14 to TRBJ2-5; no reliable D call. V shed 0 bases and J shed 5 bases, with 10 bases lying between them. The CDR3 runs 14 residues. In germline, CDR1 is SGHDN, CDR2 FVKESK. CDR3 nucleotide sequence: TGTGCCAGCAGCCAAGAAAGTGGTTGGGAGACCCAGTACTTC. Protein: CASSQESGWETQYF.

The genes are TRBV16 and TRBJ2-1, with D possibly matching TRBD2 (5 bases). The CDR3 is made up of 14 amino acids. With 4 bases removed from V and 0 bases from J, the gap between germline ends came to 7 bases. Germline V lookup: CDR1 KGHSY, CDR2 FQNENV. In DNA, the CDR3 is TGTGCCAGCAGCCGGGGAGACTCCTACAATGAGCAGTTCTTC. Protein product: CASSRGDSYNEQFF.

This clonotype ranks as medium-sized. This CDR3 reads CASKGGRAGANVLTF. For the CDR3, the DNA is TGTGCCAGCAAAGGGGGTCGGGCTGGGGCCAACGTCCTGACTTTC. The rearrangement joins TRBV6-5 to TRBJ2-6; a weak D match, TRBD1 (6 bases). Germline-derived CDR1 and CDR2 are MNHEY and SVGAGI. V shed 7 bases and J shed 2 bases, with 12 bases lying between them. The CDR3 runs to 15 residues.

CDR3 in amino acids: CASSLIAGNKNIQYF. DNA for the CDR3: TGTGCCAGCAGCTTAATAGCGGGAAACAAAAACATTCAGTACTTC. The gene calls are TRBV7-9 and TRBJ2-4; 8 nucleotides match TRBD2. This CDR3 comprises 15 residues. The V segment lost 2 bases and the J segment 3 bases; nucleotides outside the gene matches: 3. Germline V CDR1 and CDR2: SEHNR, FQNEAQ (reference sequence).

This sequence joins TRBV5-6 and TRBJ1-2; the D is unclear. Germline CDR1 is SGHDT and CDR2 is YYEEEE. This CDR3 comprises 14 residues. V was shortened by 0 bases and J by 6 bases, with 12 bases between the two germline ends. CDR3 sequence reads: CASSLAWRSDGYTF. The DNA of the CDR3 is TGTGCCAGCAGCTTGGCCTGGAGAAGTGATGGCTACACCTTC.

The chain is built from TRBV7-2 and TRBJ2-7, with TRBD2 matching over 9 bases. CDR1 and CDR2 from the germline V gene are SGHTA and FQGNSA. The CDR3 has 16 residues. V dropped 5 bases and J dropped 3; count of bases not matched to a gene: 11. The CDR3 bases are TGTGCCAGCAGCCCTAGGGTAGCGGGAGCGAACTACGAGCAGTACTTC. The encoded protein is CASSPRVAGANYEQYF.

This clonotype is medium-sized within its sample. The chain combines TRBV6-2 or TRBV6-3 with TRBJ2-3; 8 nucleotides agree with TRBD1. V gave up 5 bases and J gave up 7 bases; unmatched junction bases: 14. Germline CDR1 and CDR2: MNHEY and SVGEGT. CDR3 length: 16 amino acids. CDR3 nucleotide sequence: TGTGCCAGCAGTAGCCGGACAGGGAGAAGTGGGAATACGCAGTATTTT. This gives the protein CASSSRTGRSGNTQYF.

This clonotype has only a few counts. This chain joins TRBV29-1 and TRBJ2-7, with D perhaps matching TRBD1 (5 bases). The V gene lost 5 bases and the J gene lost 5 bases, with 13 bases spanning the gap. CDR1 and CDR2 (germline): SQVTM, ANQGSEA. The length of the CDR3 is 12 residues. The CDR3 nucleotides are TGCAGCGTTTCGGCAGGGCTGGACGAGCAGTACTTC. Protein sequence: CSVSAGLDEQYF.

J is TRBJ2-7 and V is TRBV25-1; unclear D gene. Germline loops: CDR1 MGHDK, CDR2 SYGVNS. V was cut by 3 bases and J by 10 bases, with 10 bases left in between. CDR3 length: 11 amino acids. Here the CDR3 reads CASSERTFQYF. In DNA form, the CDR3 reads TGTGCCAGCAGTGAGCGAACCTTTCAGTACTTC.

In regard to this clonotype: An end of the junction does not agree with germline; a read error may underlie this. This chain connects TRBV6-5 to TRBJ2-1; D might be TRBD2 (6 bases). The germline gives CDR1 MNHEY, CDR2 SVGAGI. The CDR3 spans 12 residues. The CDR3 nucleotides are TGTGCCAGCAGCACCGGGGACTCTAGTATAAACTTC. It translates to CASSTGDSSINF.

This clonotype is medium-sized by share. The rearrangement links TRBV27 to TRBJ2-2, with TRBD2 as a possible D gene (6 bases). The V and J ends lost 6 bases and 7 bases respectively, with 12 bases between them. The CDR3 contains 13 residues. CDR1 MNHEY and CDR2 SMNVEV come from the germline V gene (reference sequence). CDR3 DNA: TGTGCCAGCAGCTCGAGGGGAGGCGGGGAGCTGTTTTTT. Encoded protein: CASSSRGGGELFF.

This clonotype is judged medium-sized. The chain joins TRBV5-1 to TRBJ2-2; D gene ambiguous. Per the germline V gene, CDR1 is SGHRS and CDR2 is YFSETQ. The CDR3 runs 13 residues. With 3 bases removed from V and 4 bases from J, the gap between germline ends came to 7 bases. CDR3: CASSYTSTGELFF. Written as DNA, the CDR3 is TGCGCCAGCAGCTACACCTCCACCGGGGAGCTGTTTTTT.

In its sample, this clonotype is medium-sized. This rearrangement joins TRBV2 to TRBJ1-1; D remains ambiguous. This CDR3 has 12 amino acids. Trimming took 5 bases from V and 1 from J, leaving 5 bases between them. Germline CDR1 reads SNHLY; CDR2 reads FYNNEI. CDR3 sequence (DNA): TGTGCCAGCAGTTTGAGGAACACTGAAGCTTTCTTT. It is translated as CASSLRNTEAFF.

Sample share makes this clonotype large. V gene TRBV4-3 combines with J gene TRBJ2-3, with D maybe TRBD1 (5 bases). V dropped 2 bases and J dropped 2 bases, with 11 bases sitting between them. CDR1 is LGHNA, CDR2 YSLEER, per germline. The CDR3 spans 15 residues. As DNA, the CDR3 is TGCGCCAGCAGCCAACTCTGGGGCGCCACAGATACGCAGTATTTT. Its translation: CASSQLWGATDTQYF.

This clonotype is medium-sized within its sample. The chain combines TRBV7-9 with TRBJ2-3, with D unclear. The germline V and J ends were trimmed by 3 bases and 2 bases, with 0 bases remaining between them. Germline assignment: CDR1 SEHNR and CDR2 FQNEAQ (reference sequence). The CDR3 runs 11 residues. This CDR3 reads CASSFTDTQYF. In DNA form, the CDR3 reads TGTGCCAGCAGCTTCACAGATACGCAGTATTTT. Full variable domain (missing parts from reference TRBV7-9 and TRBJ2-3): DTGVSQNPRHKITKRGQNVTFRCDPISEHNRLYWYRQTLGQGPEFLTYFQNEAQLEKSRLLSDRFSAERPKGSFSTLEIQRTEQGDSAMYLCASSFTDTQYFGPGTRLTVL.

This clonotype was picked up one time. For the CDR3, the DNA is TGTGCCAGCAGCATCGACCTCGAGGGGGCAGATACGCAGTATTTT. It translates to CASSIDLEGADTQYF. The chain recombines TRBV21-1 with TRBJ2-3; the table names TRBD1, a call not compared with the DNA. TRBV21-1 is a pseudogene. The CDR3 is 15 amino acids.

This clonotype was found a few times. The J gene is TRBJ2-7, the V gene TRBV6-2 or TRBV6-3; D is unclear. V was cut by 2 bases and J by 4 bases, with 15 bases left in between. CDR1 MNHEY and CDR2 SVGEGT come from the germline V gene. CDR3 length equals 15 residues. CDR3 sequence: CASSYSRSRGYEQYF. The CDR3 DNA reads TGTGCCAGCAGTTACAGTCGGTCCCGAGGATACGAGCAGTACTTC.

The chain employs TRBV5-6 and TRBJ2-7, with 9 bases aligning to TRBD1. The V gene's germline CDR1 is SGHDT and CDR2 YYEEEE. This CDR3 contains 16 residues. Trimming at V came to 4 bases and at J to 3 bases, leaving 11 bases not matched to a gene. CDR3 DNA sequence: TGTGCCAGCAGCACAAAAACAGGGGGCGCATACTACGAGCAGTACTTC. This encodes CASSTKTGGAYYEQYF.

By proportion, this clonotype is medium-sized (0.01 to 0.1%). This chain joins TRBV7-2 and TRBJ2-7; D gene unclear. The V end lost 6 bases, the J end lost 7 bases, and 10 bases lay between the germline ends. CDR1 and CDR2 (germline): SGHTA, FQGNSA. The CDR3 contains 11 residues. CDR3: CASRQAGEQYF. In DNA form, the CDR3 reads TGTGCCAGCAGACAAGCCGGGGAGCAGTACTTC.

The chain is built from TRBV4-2 and TRBJ2-7; the D is unclear. The CDR3 has 16 residues. V was cut by 4 bases and J by 0 bases, with 16 bases left in between. Looked up from germline, CDR1 is LGHNA and CDR2 is YNFKEQ. In DNA form, the CDR3 reads TGTGCCAGCAGCCCGGAAGGTGAAGGAAGCTCCTACGAGCAGTACTTC. It translates to CASSPEGEGSSYEQYF.

By sample fraction, this clonotype is medium-sized. The V and J genes are TRBV6-6 and TRBJ2-1, with 8 bases lining up with TRBD2. CDR1 and CDR2 (germline): MNHNY, SVGAGI (reference sequence). CDR3 length equals 17 residues. With 6 bases clipped from V and 4 bases from J, the junction kept 14 bases outside the gene matches. Here the CDR3 DNA reads TGTGCCAGCAGACACGGGGGGGGACTGACGCAATACAATGAGCAGTTCTTC. Translated: CASRHGGGLTQYNEQFF.

This clonotype is labeled as medium-sized. The chain couples TRBV6-1 to TRBJ2-6, with D possibly matching TRBD1 (6 bases). Trimming left V 9 bases short and J 2 bases short, with 8 bases between. Looked up from germline, CDR1 is MNHNS and CDR2 is SASEGT. CDR3 length: 13 amino acids. CDR3 sequence: CASHRAGANVLTF. Here the CDR3 DNA reads TGTGCCAGTCACAGGGCTGGGGCCAACGTCCTGACTTTC.

Relative to its sample, this clonotype is medium-sized. The chain combines TRBV29-1 with TRBJ2-1, with 7 bases that match TRBD2. The CDR3 contains 14 residues. V lost 5 bases, J lost 9 bases, and 13 bases stayed unmatched. Germline lookup yields CDR1 SQVTM and CDR2 ANQGSEA. CDR3 sequence (DNA): TGCAGCGTTCGAGCGGGAAGTAAGAGTAGTGAGCAGTTCTTC. Its protein is CSVRAGSKSSEQFF.

The gene calls are TRBV4-2 and TRBJ2-1; maybe TRBD2 (6 bases). The CDR3 is 11 residues long. CDR1 is LGHNA and CDR2 is YNFKEQ in the germline V gene. The V and J ends lost 4 bases and 8 bases respectively, with 6 bases between them. CDR3 loop: CASSRLDEQFF. The CDR3 coding sequence is TGTGCCAGCAGCCGACTAGATGAGCAGTTCTTC.

By share, this clonotype counts as medium-sized (0.01 to 0.1%). This chain connects TRBV4-3 to TRBJ2-1; the D gene is possibly TRBD1 (6 bases). The germline V gene has CDR1 LGHNA and CDR2 YSLEER. The CDR3 is made up of 14 amino acids. Trimming took 1 base from V and 8 from J, leaving 12 bases between them. CDR3 coding DNA: TGCGCCAGCAGCCAAGTAGGGGGACACGATGAGCAGTTCTTC. This gives the protein CASSQVGGHDEQFF.

By proportion, this clonotype is medium-sized. This chain connects TRBV18 to TRBJ2-1; D is uncertain. V lost 3 bases and J 4 bases, leaving 7 bases between the germline ends. Germline CDR1 KGHSH, CDR2 LQKENI. CDR3 length: 13 amino acids. In DNA, the CDR3 is TGTGCCAGCTCACCGGCAGGTTACAATGAGCAGTTCTTC. It translates to CASSPAGYNEQFF.

By frequency in the sample, this clonotype is medium-sized. This chain links TRBV12-3 or TRBV12-4 with TRBJ2-1; TRBD2 matches 10 bases. V lost 6 bases and J lost 7; bases outside the gene matches: 18. This CDR3 has 18 amino acids. The CDR3 protein is CASRRTYEREGLGNEQFF. The CDR3 DNA reads TGTGCCAGCAGGCGTACTTACGAGCGGGAGGGCCTAGGTAATGAGCAGTTCTTC.

By proportion, this clonotype is medium-sized (0.01 to 0.1%). The chain carries TRBV7-2 and TRBJ2-4, with no clear D. Trimming cost V 7 bases and J 5 bases, with 12 bases left between them. Germline V gene lookup returns CDR1 SGHTA and CDR2 FQGNSA. The CDR3 has 13 amino acids. CDR3 sequence reads: CASKTMAENIQYF. In nucleotides, the CDR3 is TGTGCCAGCAAGACGATGGCCGAAAACATTCAGTACTTC. The complete variable domain, with remaining parts taken from reference TRBV7-2 and TRBJ2-4, reads GAGVSQSPSNKVTEKGKDVELRCDPISGHTALYWYRQSLGQGLEFLIYFQGNSAPDKSGLPSDRFSAERTGGSVSTLTIQRTQQEDSAVYLCASKTMAENIQYFGAGTRLSVL.